Listed below are T cell receptor beta chains from one sample, sequenced in a study of prognosis after radiotherapy for stage I lung cancer. TCRdb recomputed calls from the multiplex PCR reads with MiXCR, one row per CDR3 protein. Of some 24,000 distinct CDR3 sequences listed, under 40% were seen once; the top ten hold less than 70%. Here the sequenced sample was PBMCs, taken before or after stereotactic body radiation therapy (not recorded which). The receptors come from a donor over 45 with non-small cell lung cancer. The CDR3 runs from the conserved cysteine through the conserved F or W. The order of the fields is V gene, J gene, D gene, clone size, CDR3 protein, CDR3 DNA. A D gene is named only where the DNA matches it firmly. Clone sizes are given selectively: once, few, many, or a class where the clone is expanded.

>TRBV24-1|TRBJ1-4|-|many
CATSDNPGGGLNEKLFF
TGTGCCACCAGTGACAACCCCGGAGGGGGTCTCAATGAAAAACTGTTTTTT
>TRBV27|TRBJ2-3|-|many
CASSPPLQGSTDTQYF
TGTGCCAGCAGTCCCCCCCTACAGGGTTCCACAGATACGCAGTATTTT
>TRBV24-1|TRBJ1-1|-|-
CATSESRGGSTEAFF
TGTGCCACCAGTGAATCCCGTGGGGGTAGCACTGAAGCTTTCTTT
>TRBV29-1|TRBJ1-2|-|many
CSVPGRTNYGYTF
TGCAGCGTTCCCGGGCGGACTAACTATGGCTACACCTTC
>TRBV30|TRBJ2-7|-|-
CAWSPNGGEQYF
TGTGCCTGGAGCCCAAATGGCGGCGAGCAGTACTTC
>TRBV12-5|TRBJ1-3|-|many
CASGQEAGNTIYF
TGTGCTAGTGGTCAGGAGGCTGGAAACACCATATATTTT
>TRBV5-8|TRBJ1-1|-|many
CASSFGQNTEAFF
TGTGCCAGCAGCTTTGGCCAGAACACTGAAGCTTTCTTT
>TRBV10-2|TRBJ2-7|TRBD1|-
CASSDRDRVKQYF
TGCGCCAGCAGTGATAGGGACAGGGTGAAGCAGTACTTC
>TRBV28|TRBJ2-7|TRBD1|-
CASSLTGTGAYEQYF
TGTGCCAGCAGTTTAACCGGGACAGGGGCCTACGAGCAGTACTTC
>TRBV20-1|TRBJ1-2|-|once
CSAWGENYGYTF
TGCAGTGCTTGGGGGGAGAACTATGGCTACACCTTC
>TRBV28|TRBJ2-7|-|-
CASSTPGTRAIYEQYF
TGTGCCAGCAGCACGCCCGGGACAAGGGCCATCTACGAGCAGTACTTC
>TRBV6-1|TRBJ2-5|-|-
CASTFMGAQETQYF
TGTGCCAGCACGTTTATGGGGGCGCAAGAGACCCAGTACTTC
>TRBV6-1|TRBJ1-2|TRBD1|many
CASSPGQGADYGYTF
TGTGCCAGCAGCCCGGGACAGGGGGCAGATTATGGCTACACCTTC
>TRBV20-1|TRBJ1-1|-|-
CSALDRRKNRNTEAFF
TGCAGTGCTTTGGACAGAAGAAAAAATAGGAACACTGAAGCTTTCTTT
>TRBV7-6|TRBJ1-5|-|many
CASSPGGFNQPQHF
TGTGCCAGCAGCCCGGGGGGTTTCAATCAGCCCCAGCATTTT
>TRBV10-3|TRBJ2-1|TRBD2|many
CAIRVTSGRADNEQFF
TGTGCCATCAGGGTGACTAGCGGGAGGGCGGACAATGAGCAGTTCTTC
>TRBV11-3|TRBJ2-2|-|few
CASSQDTANTGELFF
TGTGCCAGCAGCCAGGACACCGCGAACACCGGGGAGCTGTTTTTT
>TRBV4-3|TRBJ1-6|-|many
CASSQSARGRNSPLHF
TGCGCCAGCAGCCAATCCGCCCGGGGGCGGAATTCACCCCTCCACTTT
>TRBV7-9|TRBJ2-5|-|many
CASSLVRGGAFPAETQYF
TGTGCCAGCAGCTTAGTTAGGGGGGGCGCGTTTCCAGCTGAGACCCAGTACTTC
>TRBV7-8|TRBJ2-1|TRBD2|many
CASSLGTLAGGGEQFF
TGTGCCAGCAGCTTAGGTACCCTAGCGGGAGGGGGGGAGCAGTTCTTC
>TRBV19|TRBJ2-2|TRBD2|many
CASSALAQFTGELFF
TGTGCCAGTAGTGCACTAGCGCAGTTCACCGGGGAGCTGTTTTTT
>TRBV12-5|TRBJ1-1|TRBD1|many
CASGLYRTGGTEAFF
TGTGCTAGTGGTTTGTACCGGACAGGGGGCACTGAAGCTTTCTTT
>TRBV5-1|TRBJ2-1|-|-
CASSLTARTNEQFF
TGCGCCAGCAGCCTAACGGCGAGAACCAATGAGCAGTTCTTC
>TRBV20-1|TRBJ2-5|TRBD2|many
CSASHEAGGGETQYF
TGCAGTGCTAGCCATGAAGCGGGAGGAGGGGAGACCCAGTACTTC
>TRBV6-1|TRBJ1-1|-|-
CASSERWENTEAFF
TGTGCCAGCAGTGAAAGGTGGGAGAACACTGAAGCTTTCTTT
>TRBV7-2|TRBJ2-7|-|many
CASSGGLSYEQYF
TGTGCCAGCAGCGGCGGGTTGTCCTACGAGCAGTACTTC
>TRBV12-3/TRBV12-4|TRBJ2-7|-|-
CASSLWKGEQYF
TGTGCCAGCAGTTTATGGAAGGGCGAGCAGTACTTC